This TCR beta chain was identified during a study of cytomegalovirus exposure and HLA in healthy donors. The ends lost 6 bases at V and 5 bases at J; junction bases unmatched: 8. Germline CDR1 MDHEN, CDR2 SYDVKM. CDR3 length: 15 amino acids. The study ran its PCR with 60 Vbeta and 13 Jbeta primers. The table came from immunoSEQ multiplex PCR; TCRdb's copy has only in-frame clones and leaves some out. The sample lists roughly 100,000 clones, 76% occurring once. The sequencing sample was made of PBMCs. The chain has TRBV28 and TRBJ2-5, with TRBD2 matching over 11 bases. The clonotype originates from a man between 40 and 49 years old in good health and CMV-seropositive. CDR3 nucleotide sequence: TGTGCCAGCAGAGTAGCGGGAGGGCCTGGGGAGACCCAGTACTTC. Its translation: CASRVAGGPGETQYF.